A single sample is the source of the 5 T cell receptor beta chains below, sequenced in a study of T cells after yellow fever vaccination. TCRdb passed the 5' RACE reads through MiXCR, listing each CDR3 protein once. The repertoire holds roughly 340,000 distinct CDR3 sequences, with 3% to 4.5% as singletons. Sequences were derived from PBMCs, sampled 5 days after the yellow fever booster vaccination. Every receptor here comes from a man aged 18-30 years who received the YFV17D yellow fever vaccine.

Ten or more counts support this clonotype. The CDR3 loop is CASSYAASSSYEQYV. CDR3 DNA sequence: TGTGCCAGCAGTTACGCAGCTTCGAGCTCCTACGAGCAGTACGTC. This chain joins TRBV6-2 or TRBV6-3 and TRBJ2-7; D is unresolved. The CDR3 runs 15 residues. Trimming removed 2 bases at V and 0 bases at J, with 11 bases between. Germline-derived CDR1 and CDR2 are MNHEY and SVGEGT.

Many counts were recorded for this clonotype. The chain uses TRBV7-2 and TRBJ1-3; D call uncertain. This CDR3 has 15 residues. V was trimmed by 1 base and J by 0 bases, leaving 7 bases between them. Germline lookup yields CDR1 SGHTA and CDR2 FQGNSA. The CDR3 DNA sequence: TGTGCCAGCAGCTTAGGATTCGGCTCTGGAAACACCATATATTTT. Amino acids: CASSLGFGSGNTIYF.

The table lists this clonotype with many counts. The V and J genes are TRBV7-3 and TRBJ2-1; TRBD2 is a possible D gene (6 bases). The germline V and J ends were trimmed by 3 bases and 9 bases, with 12 bases remaining between them. Looked up from germline, CDR1 is SGHTA and CDR2 is FQGTGA. The CDR3 has 13 amino acids. CDR3 coding DNA: TGTGCCAGCAGCTTGGAGGGTCCCGCTGAGCAGTTCTTC. It codes for CASSLEGPAEQFF.

This clonotype was counted at least ten times. The rearrangement joins TRBV2 to TRBJ2-3; a possible D gene is TRBD1 (10 bases). V lost 4 bases and J lost 2, with 16 bases in between. The germline CDR1 and CDR2 sequences are SNHLY and FYNNEI. This CDR3 has 16 amino acids. In nucleotides, the CDR3 is TGTGCCAGCAGTGGGGACAGGGGACTAGCCACAGATACGCAGTATTTT. Protein product: CASSGDRGLATDTQYF. The entire variable domain, with the rest obtained from reference TRBV2 and TRBJ2-3, is as follows: EPEVTQTPSHQVTQMGQEVILRCVPISNHLYFYWYRQILGQKVEFLVSFYNNEISEKSEIFDDQFSVERPDGSNFTLKIRSTKLEDSAMYFCASSGDRGLATDTQYFGPGTRLTVL.

J is TRBJ2-1 and V is TRBV24-1, with 10 bases that match TRBD1. This CDR3 region has 17 residues. J was trimmed by 8 bases and V by 5 bases; bases with no gene match: 14. Germline V gene sequence: CDR1 KGHDR, CDR2 SFDVKD. For the CDR3, the DNA is TGTGCCACCAGTGCCAAACCCGGGACAGGGGTTTTGGATGAGCAGTTCTTC. Its protein product is CATSAKPGTGVLDEQFF.